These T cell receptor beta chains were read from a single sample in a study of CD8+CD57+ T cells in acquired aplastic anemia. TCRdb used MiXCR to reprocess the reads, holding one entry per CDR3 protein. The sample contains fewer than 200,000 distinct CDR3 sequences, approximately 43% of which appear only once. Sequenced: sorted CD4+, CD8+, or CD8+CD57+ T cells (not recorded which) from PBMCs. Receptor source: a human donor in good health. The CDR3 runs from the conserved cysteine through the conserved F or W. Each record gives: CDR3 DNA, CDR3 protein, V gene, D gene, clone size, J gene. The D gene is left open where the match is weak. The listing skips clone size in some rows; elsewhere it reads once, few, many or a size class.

TGTGCCAGCAGCCCACTAGCGGGGGATCCCTACGAGCAGTACTTC | CASSPLAGDPYEQYF | TRBV5-5 | TRBD2 | . | TRBJ2-7
TGCGCCAGCAGCTTGGTTGGAACGGGCGAGCAGTACTTC | CASSLVGTGEQYF | TRBV5-1 | . | many | TRBJ2-7
TGTGCCACCAGACAGGGGGCGCATACCGGGGAGCTGTTTTTT | CATRQGAHTGELFF | TRBV19 | TRBD1 | many | TRBJ2-2
TGTGCCAGCACCCGACCCCCCTACGAGCAGTACTTC | CASTRPPYEQYF | TRBV28 | . | few | TRBJ2-7
TGTGCCAGCACCTCTCTGGGGAAATCCTACGAGCAGTACTTC | CASTSLGKSYEQYF | TRBV11-2 | . | many | TRBJ2-7
TGTGCCAGCAGTCTAGGGGGGATCGATGAGCAGTTCTTC | CASSLGGIDEQFF | TRBV7-9 | . | many | TRBJ2-1
TGTGCCAGCAGCCAAGTTGCAGCGGGGGGGGCAGATACGCAGTATTTT | CASSQVAAGGADTQYF | TRBV4-2 | TRBD2 | few | TRBJ2-3
TGTGCCACCAGTGATTCCCGGACAGGCAATCAGCCCCAGCATTTT | CATSDSRTGNQPQHF | TRBV24-1 | . | . | TRBJ1-5
TGTGCCAGCACCATGTACGAGACCCAGTACTTC | CASTMYETQYF | TRBV2 | . | . | TRBJ2-5
TGCAGTGCGCCCTCGGCGGGAGGGGGTTTAAGCTCCTACAATGAGCAGTTCTTC | CSAPSAGGGLSSYNEQFF | TRBV20-1 | TRBD2 | . | TRBJ2-1
TGTGCCAGCAGCCACTCTAGCGGGAGGGATTACGAGCAGTACTTC | CASSHSSGRDYEQYF | TRBV3-1 | TRBD2 | many | TRBJ2-7
TGTGCCAGCAGCCCCCAGGGACAGGCCTACGAGCAGTACTTC | CASSPQGQAYEQYF | TRBV3-1 | TRBD1 | many | TRBJ2-7
TGTGCCAGCAGCTTGGTCCTCCAAGAGACCCAGTACTTC | CASSLVLQETQYF | TRBV5-4 | . | many | TRBJ2-5
TGTGCTAGAGATCCCGGGACAGGCAATTCACCCCTCCACTTT | CARDPGTGNSPLHF | TRBV25-1 | TRBD1 | . | TRBJ1-6
TGTGCCAGCACGGAATACAATGAGCAGTTCTTC | CASTEYNEQFF | TRBV12-3/TRBV12-4 | . | . | TRBJ2-1
TGTGCCAGCAGCTGGGGGCCGGTACTCCACTTT | CASSWGPVLHF | TRBV11-2 | . | many | TRBJ1-6
TGTGCCACGGCTTCTAGCGGGGGCCGATACGAGCAGTACTTC | CATASSGGRYEQYF | TRBV10-3 | TRBD2 | . | TRBJ2-7
TGCGCCAGCAGCCAAGTCGTAACAGGGCCTCAGCCCCAGCATTTT | CASSQVVTGPQPQHF | TRBV4-1 | . | many | TRBJ1-5
TGCAGTGCTAGAACGGGTCAAGAGACCCAGTACTTC | CSARTGQETQYF | TRBV20-1 | . | many | TRBJ2-5
TGCAGTGCTAGGAGAGGACAGGGAGGAGATACGCAGTATTTT | CSARRGQGGDTQYF | TRBV20-1 | TRBD1 | many | TRBJ2-3
TGTGCCACCAGCAGAGATCCCGGGGGCCACCAGCCCCAGCATTTT | CATSRDPGGHQPQHF | TRBV15 | . | . | TRBJ1-5
TGTGCCAGCAGTTTAGCGGGGCTCCCTACTGAAGCTTTCTTT | CASSLAGLPTEAFF | TRBV6-5 | . | few | TRBJ1-1
TGTGCCAGCAGCGATGAGGGGGCCGGAAACACCATATATTTT | CASSDEGAGNTIYF | TRBV6-1 | TRBD1 | . | TRBJ1-3
TGTGCCACCAGCCAAAGGGACAGGAGGAGGTCACCCCTCCACTTT | CATSQRDRRRSPLHF | TRBV15 | TRBD1 | . | TRBJ1-6
TGTGCCAGCAATCCTCAGTGGTTTCGCACAGATACGCAGTATTTT | CASNPQWFRTDTQYF | TRBV2 | . | many | TRBJ2-3
TGTGCCAGCAGCCAATCAAGGACCTCAACTAATGAAAAACTGTTTTTT | CASSQSRTSTNEKLFF | TRBV4-2 | . | . | TRBJ1-4
TGCAGTGCTAGTTATCCTAGCGGGAGATCTTTCTACGAGCAGTACTTC | CSASYPSGRSFYEQYF | TRBV20-1 | TRBD2 | . | TRBJ2-7
TGTGCCAGCAGCCAAGATCTCGGTGCAACTAATGAAAAACTGTTTTTT | CASSQDLGATNEKLFF | TRBV3-1 | . | . | TRBJ1-4
TGTGCCAGTACAAGAACAGGGACTGAAGCTTTCTTT | CASTRTGTEAFF | TRBV19 | . | . | TRBJ1-1
TGCAGTTGGCGCAGGGTGGGCTATGGCTACACCTTC | CSWRRVGYGYTF | TRBV20-1 | . | once | TRBJ1-2
TGTGCCATCAGGGGACTAGCGGGCTCCACAGATACGCAGTATTTT | CAIRGLAGSTDTQYF | TRBV10-3 | TRBD2 | many | TRBJ2-3
TGTGCCAGTAGTATTGAGGGAGGCTTCGCCTATAATGAGCAGTTCTTC | CASSIEGGFAYNEQFF | TRBV19 | . | few | TRBJ2-1
TGCGCCAGCAGTCCTCGCAGGGACACTGAAGCTTTCTTT | CASSPRRDTEAFF | TRBV10-1 | . | . | TRBJ1-1
TGTGCCACTAAAACAGGGGGCCAAACGAACACTGAAGCTTTCTTT | CATKTGGQTNTEAFF | TRBV10-3 | TRBD1 | . | TRBJ1-1
TGCGCCAGCAGCTTGATCGAGGGATTGACAGATACGCAGTATTTT | CASSLIEGLTDTQYF | TRBV5-1 | . | . | TRBJ2-3
TGCGCCAGCAGCCCTAGGGTCTTGGCTGATACGCAGTATTTT | CASSPRVLADTQYF | TRBV5-1 | . | . | TRBJ2-3
TGCAGTGCCCCCCACGCGAGCTCCTATAATTCACCCCTCCACTTT | CSAPHASSYNSPLHF | TRBV20-1 | . | many | TRBJ1-6